This T cell receptor (beta chain) was found in a study of CD8 T cells in ankylosing spondylitis. Study-level results: Ankylosing spondylitis blood appeared to carry a characteristic TCR beta motif of roughly 8 highly homologous variants. Disease-linked clones had a CD8+ phenotype and relatively low frequency in peripheral blood. Matched synovial fluid from ankylosing spondylitis patients was reported to be enriched for disease-linked clones.

TCR beta libraries were made by quantitative 5'-RACE with molecular barcodes. One entry per CDR3 protein, called by TCRdb with MiXCR from the 5' RACE reads. The profile covers about 140,000 distinct CDR3 sequences, with about an eighth appearing a single time and roughly 4.5% taken by the ten largest. Germline V gene sequence: CDR1 DFQATT, CDR2 SNEGSKA (reference sequence). The V end was cut by 1 base, the J end by 7 bases, with 17 bases between. This CDR3 region has 15 residues. This clonotype has ten or more counts. What it binds is not known. This clonotype was sampled from a female donor with ankylosing spondylitis or in good health (not recorded which). The chain has TRBV20-1 and TRBJ2-1; D may be TRBD2 (6 bases). What was sequenced was blood, either unsorted or a sorted T cell fraction (not recorded which). The CDR3 coding sequence is TGCAGTGCTAGAGTAATTTTGCGGGGCGAAAATGAGCAGTTCTTC. Protein: CSARVILRGENEQFF.